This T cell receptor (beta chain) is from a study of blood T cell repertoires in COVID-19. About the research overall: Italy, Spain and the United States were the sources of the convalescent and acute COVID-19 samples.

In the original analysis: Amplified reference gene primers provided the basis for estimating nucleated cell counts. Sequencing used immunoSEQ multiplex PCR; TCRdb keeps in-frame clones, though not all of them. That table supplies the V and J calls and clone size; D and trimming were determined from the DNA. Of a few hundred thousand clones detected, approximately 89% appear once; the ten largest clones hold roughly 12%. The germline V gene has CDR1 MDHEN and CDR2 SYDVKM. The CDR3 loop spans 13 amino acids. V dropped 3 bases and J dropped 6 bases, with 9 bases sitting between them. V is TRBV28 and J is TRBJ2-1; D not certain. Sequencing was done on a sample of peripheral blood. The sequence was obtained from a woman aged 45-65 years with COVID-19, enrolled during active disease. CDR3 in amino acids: CASSFVLRNEQFF. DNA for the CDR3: TGTGCCAGCAGTTTCGTCCTTCGCAATGAGCAGTTCTTC.